Listed below are T cell receptor beta chains from one sample, sequenced in a study of blood T cell repertoires in COVID-19. Method: immunoSEQ multiplex PCR; TCRdb's copy keeps in-frame clones and lacks some. This table holds some 63,000 clones, around three quarters found once. The sequencing input was peripheral blood. These receptors originate from a human donor in a cohort sampled during active COVID-19. Both conserved end residues are part of each CDR3. A D gene is named only where the DNA matches it firmly. Some rows have no size entry. The others give once, few or many, or a class for an expanded clone.

d_call j_call v_call clone_size cdr3_aa cdr3_nt
TRBD2 TRBJ2-7 TRBV18 NA CASSPPPGGSSYEQYF TGTGCCAGCTCACCTCCCCCAGGCGGGAGCTCCTACGAGCAGTACTTC
NA TRBJ1-2 TRBV5-4 NA CASSWTTNYGYTF TGTGCCAGCAGCTGGACAACCAACTATGGCTACACCTTC
TRBD1 TRBJ2-2 TRBV7-2 NA CASSLTRGPNTGELFF TGTGCCAGCAGCTTAACCAGGGGGCCGAACACCGGGGAGCTGTTTTTT
NA TRBJ2-6 TRBV4-2 NA CASSQAERRRRAGANVLTF TGTGCCAGCAGCCAAGCCGAGCGACGGAGGCGGGCTGGGGCCAACGTCCTGACTTTC
NA TRBJ2-7 TRBV28 NA CASSLGGSSYEQYF TGTGCCAGCAGTTTAGGGGGGTCCTCCTACGAGCAGTACTTC
NA TRBJ2-3 TRBV5-6 NA CASSRRVSGRGPDTQYF TGTGCCAGCAGCCGCCGGGTGAGCGGGCGAGGCCCAGATACGCAGTATTTT
NA TRBJ2-7 TRBV29-1 NA CSVERGGSYEQYF TGCAGCGTTGAAAGAGGAGGCTCCTACGAGCAGTACTTC
TRBD1 TRBJ1-1 TRBV5-1 once CASSFGQGASGTEAFF TGCGCCAGCAGCTTCGGACAGGGGGCATCGGGGACTGAAGCTTTCTTT
NA TRBJ2-7 TRBV18 NA CASSPEPSGEQYF TGTGCCAGCTCGCCGGAGCCTAGTGGCGAGCAGTACTTC
TRBD2 TRBJ2-1 TRBV10-3 NA CATSSGRSGNEQFF TGTGCCACCTCTAGCGGGAGAAGTGGGAATGAGCAGTTCTTC
TRBD2 TRBJ2-5 TRBV3-1/TRBV3-2 NA CASSQGRLALIETQYF TGTGCCAGCAGCCAGGGGAGACTAGCGTTAATAGAGACCCAGTACTTC
NA TRBJ1-4 TRBV29-1 NA CSVEVGAGREKLFF TGCAGCGTTGAAGTTGGGGCAGGGCGGGAAAAACTGTTTTTT
NA TRBJ2-5 TRBV10-3 few CATRGQVQETQYF TGTGCCACTAGAGGACAAGTACAAGAGACCCAGTACTTC
NA TRBJ2-7 TRBV4-2 NA CASSQAPMGAGTYEQYF TGTGCCAGCAGCCAAGCTCCTATGGGGGCTGGAACCTACGAGCAGTACTTC
NA TRBJ2-2 TRBV6-2/TRBV6-3 once CASSYSRMAGVTGELFF TGTGCCAGCAGTTACTCGAGGATGGCAGGGGTAACCGGGGAGCTGTTTTTT
TRBD1 TRBJ2-1 TRBV6-9 NA CASSSGQGSGEQFF TGTGCCAGCAGTTCTGGACAGGGAAGTGGTGAGCAGTTCTTC
TRBD2 TRBJ2-3 TRBV18 NA CASSPGSAGALGDTQYF TGTGCCAGCTCACCAGGATCCGCGGGAGCGCTTGGAGATACGCAGTATTTT
TRBD1 TRBJ2-3 TRBV24-1 once CATSDLGTGDTDTQYF TGTGCCACCAGTGATTTGGGGACAGGGGACACAGATACGCAGTATTTT
NA TRBJ2-7 TRBV18 NA CASSPSQGTSYEQYF TGTGCCAGCTCACCGTCACAGGGCACCTCCTACGAGCAGTACTTC
NA TRBJ2-7 TRBV10-1 NA CASSTNFYEQYF TGCGCCAGCAGTACTAACTTCTACGAGCAGTACTTC
NA TRBJ2-1 TRBV6-5 NA CASSYSDGDLGNEQFF TGTGCCAGCAGTTACTCGGACGGGGATTTGGGCAATGAGCAGTTCTTC
NA TRBJ2-7 TRBV4-3 once CASSQVNSPSYEQYF TGCGCCAGCAGCCAAGTTAACTCACCCTCCTACGAGCAGTACTTC
TRBD2 TRBJ2-7 TRBV7-2 NA CASSLFAGGAYEQYF TGTGCCAGCAGCTTATTTGCGGGGGGAGCCTACGAGCAGTACTTC
NA TRBJ1-5 TRBV6-6 few CASSHLRRDQPQHF TGTGCCAGCAGCCACCTACGACGGGATCAGCCCCAGCATTTT
NA TRBJ1-1 TRBV6-1 NA CASSEWGQRNEAFF TGTGCCAGCAGTGAATGGGGGCAAAGGAATGAAGCTTTCTTT
NA TRBJ2-5 TRBV28 NA CASSLGGSSLETQYF TGTGCCAGCAGTTTGGGGGGTTCATCCTTGGAGACCCAGTACTTC
TRBD1 TRBJ1-2 TRBV11-2 NA CASSLVVGTGGEGYTF TGTGCCAGCAGCTTAGTCGTCGGGACAGGGGGCGAGGGCTACACCTTC
TRBD2 TRBJ2-1 TRBV9 NA CASNTLAGVYNEQFF TGTGCCAGCAATACCCTAGCGGGAGTTTACAATGAGCAGTTCTTC
NA TRBJ1-2 TRBV11-3 NA CASSSQTGLGGYTF TGTGCCAGCAGCTCCCAAACAGGGTTGGGCGGCTACACCTTC
NA TRBJ1-4 TRBV4-1 NA CASSRPTPGPNEKLFF TGCGCCAGCAGCCGACCTACCCCAGGGCCTAATGAAAAACTGTTTTTT
NA TRBJ2-7 TRBV18 NA CASSTGPSNEQYF TGTGCCAGCTCCACAGGACCCTCCAACGAGCAGTACTTC
TRBD1 TRBJ1-2 TRBV5-1 NA CATQAGTGRTNYGYTF TGCGCCACCCAAGCCGGGACAGGGAGAACTAACTATGGCTACACCTTC
TRBD1 TRBJ1-4 TRBV28 NA CASSFWTGDEKLFF TGTGCCAGCAGTTTCTGGACAGGGGATGAAAAACTGTTTTTT
TRBD2 TRBJ2-7 TRBV18 NA CASSPRTSAVAYEQYF TGTGCCAGCTCACCAAGGACTAGCGCCGTGGCCTACGAGCAGTACTTC
NA TRBJ1-1 TRBV7-9 few CASSPTTRDDTEAFF TGTGCCAGCAGCCCAACGACCAGGGATGACACTGAAGCTTTCTTT
NA TRBJ1-3 TRBV6-5 few CASRRQHSGNTIYF TGTGCCAGCAGACGACAGCACTCTGGAAACACCATATATTTT
NA TRBJ2-7 TRBV4-1 NA CASSQNRGGAYEQYF TGCGCCAGCAGCCAAAATAGGGGGGGGGCCTACGAGCAGTACTTC
TRBD2 TRBJ2-5 TRBV5-1 NA CASSLEFTGGKETQYF TGCGCCAGCAGCTTGGAGTTTACGGGAGGTAAAGAGACCCAGTACTTC
TRBD2 TRBJ2-1 TRBV11-3 NA CASSLGGKMASGRSNEQFF TGTGCCAGCAGCTTAGGCGGGAAAATGGCTAGCGGGAGGAGCAATGAGCAGTTCTTC
TRBD2 TRBJ2-1 TRBV5-1 NA CASSLDRLAGGEEQFF TGCGCCAGCAGCTTGGACAGACTAGCGGGAGGGGAGGAGCAGTTCTTC
NA TRBJ2-1 TRBV5-1 NA CASSLALGGLTHEQFF TGCGCCAGCAGCTTAGCCCTCGGAGGCCTAACCCATGAGCAGTTCTTC
NA TRBJ1-5 TRBV6-2/TRBV6-3 NA CASSYRGGSNQPQHF TGTGCCAGCAGTTACCGCGGGGGGAGCAATCAGCCCCAGCATTTT
NA TRBJ2-6 TRBV5-1 NA CASSPNFSGANVLTF TGCGCCAGCAGCCCGAACTTCTCTGGGGCCAACGTCCTGACTTTC
TRBD1 TRBJ2-2 TRBV27 NA CASSLWTGAAINTGELFF TGTGCCAGCAGTTTGTGGACAGGGGCCGCTATCAACACCGGGGAGCTGTTTTTT
NA TRBJ1-1 TRBV11-3 NA CASSKQGDAFF TGTGCCAGCAGTAAACAGGGAGACGCTTTCTTT
TRBD2 TRBJ2-7 TRBV6-5 NA CASSLRGGLTYEQYF TGTGCCAGCAGTCTTCGGGGAGGGCTGACCTACGAGCAGTACTTC
TRBD2 TRBJ2-5 TRBV10-3 NA CAISPGLAEETQYF TGTGCCATCAGCCCTGGACTAGCGGAAGAGACCCAGTACTTC
TRBD2 TRBJ2-3 TRBV6-2/TRBV6-3 NA CASSGTSGKGTQYF TGTGCCAGCAGTGGGACTAGCGGGAAAGGTACGCAGTATTTT
TRBD1 TRBJ2-7 TRBV18 NA CASSPEKGAGPYEQYF TGTGCCAGCTCGCCTGAAAAGGGGGCTGGCCCCTACGAGCAGTACTTC
NA TRBJ2-1 TRBV27 NA CASSLPASFGLNNEQFF TGTGCCAGCAGTTTACCCGCGTCCTTCGGACTCAACAATGAGCAGTTCTTC
TRBD1 TRBJ2-7 TRBV7-2 NA CASSLNPRRGREQYF TGTGCCAGCAGCTTAAATCCACGAAGGGGGCGGGAGCAGTACTTC
TRBD2 TRBJ2-3 TRBV10-2 NA CASSEGSGVYTQYF TGCGCCAGCAGTGAAGGTAGCGGGGTATATACGCAGTATTTT
NA TRBJ1-6 TRBV28 NA CASSLSEGESPLHF TGTGCCAGCAGTTTATCGGAAGGGGAATCACCCCTCCACTTT
NA TRBJ1-5 TRBV19 once CASSTYPTEHSNQPQHF TGTGCCAGTAGTACGTACCCGACAGAACATAGCAATCAGCCCCAGCATTTT
TRBD2 TRBJ2-1 TRBV5-1 NA CASYQTSGRAGEQFF TGCGCCAGCTATCAGACTAGCGGGAGGGCAGGTGAGCAGTTCTTC
NA TRBJ1-5 TRBV10-1 NA CATPRASADNQPQHF TGCGCCACCCCCAGGGCGTCGGCAGACAATCAGCCCCAGCATTTT